Below, 20 T cell receptor beta chains from the same sample are listed, as sequenced in a study of identifying expanded T cells in peripheral blood. This table comes from immunoSEQ multiplex PCR, and its TCRdb copy is limited to in-frame clones, with some not included. The sample carries approximately 85,000 clones, roughly 86% recorded once. The sequenced sample was blood. The receptors were gathered from a person aged 18-70 years in good health.

The genes are TRBV6-5 and TRBJ1-1; a weak D match, TRBD1 (5 bases). CDR3 length: 16 amino acids. Trimming stripped 2 bases from V and 1 base from J, with 14 bases between. Looked up from germline, CDR1 is MNHEY and CDR2 is SVGAGI. For the CDR3, the DNA is TGTGCCAGCAGTTACGGGGGACGGAACACGAACACTGAAGCTTTCTTT. Translated, it gives CASSYGGRNTNTEAFF.

This clone is categorized as medium-sized. This chain links TRBV28 with TRBJ2-1; D not resolved. This CDR3 is built from 12 residues. Trimming pared 2 bases from V and 4 bases from J, leaving 3 bases between. CDR1 MDHEN and CDR2 SYDVKM come from the germline V gene. The CDR3 sequence: CASSLEYNEQFF. Written as DNA, the CDR3 is TGTGCCAGCAGTTTAGAGTACAATGAGCAGTTCTTC.

V and J are TRBV7-6 and TRBJ2-1; a possible D gene is TRBD2 (6 bases). The V end lost 5 bases, the J end lost 0 bases, and 17 bases lay between the germline ends. CDR1 is SGHVS and CDR2 is FNYEAQ in the germline V gene. This CDR3 region has 17 residues. CDR3 sequence (DNA): TGTGCCAGCAGCGTAGGGCCGGGGACTCCCTCCTACAATGAGCAGTTCTTC. As protein: CASSVGPGTPSYNEQFF. The full variable domain, rest sourced from reference TRBV7-6 and TRBJ2-1, is GAGVSQSPRYKVTKRGQDVALRCDPISGHVSLYWYRQALGQGPEFLTYFNYEAQQDKSGLPNDRFSAERPEGSISTLTIQRTEQRDSAMYRCASSVGPGTPSYNEQFFGPGTRLTVL.

This clone was picked up one time. This rearrangement joins TRBV16 to TRBJ2-4; TRBD2 agrees at 7 bases. Germline V gene lookup returns CDR1 KGHSY and CDR2 FQNENV. J gave up 1 base and V 8 bases, and 2 bases lay outside the gene matches. The CDR3 covers 13 residues. The CDR3 region is CASDGGAKNIQYF. The CDR3 coding sequence is TGTGCCAGCGACGGGGGGGCCAAAAACATTCAGTACTTC.

CDR3 amino acids: CAISEGYGTGELFF. The DNA of the CDR3 is TGTGCCATCAGTGAGGGGTACGGCACCGGGGAGCTGTTTTTT. The V gene is TRBV10-3, the J gene TRBJ2-2, with D unclear. CDR1 and CDR2 from the germline V gene are ENHRY and SYGVKD. The CDR3 is made up of 14 amino acids. V lost 2 bases and J lost 4, with 8 bases in between.

The CDR3 loop is CAWSVLLSRWTEAFF. The CDR3 nucleotides are TGTGCCTGGAGTGTACTCCTTTCTCGGTGGACTGAAGCTTTCTTT. The chain is built from TRBV30 and TRBJ1-1; no firm D call. Germline V gene data show CDR1 as GTSNPN and CDR2 as SVGIG (reference sequence). Deletions cut 0 bases from V and 5 bases from J, with 16 bases between. CDR3 length: 15 amino acids.

This chain joins TRBV7-6 and TRBJ2-3, with 8 bases fitting TRBD1. CDR1 and CDR2 (germline): SGHVS, FNYEAQ. The CDR3 is 17 residues long. V shed 1 base, J shed 0 bases, and the junction held 6 bases outside the gene matches. In DNA, the CDR3 is TGTGCCAGCAGCTTAGAAACAGGGGGGACGAGCACAGATACGCAGTATTTT. Translating gives CASSLETGGTSTDTQYF.

The chain uses TRBV7-2 and TRBJ2-7; 7 bases are shared with TRBD1. Germline CDR1 is SGHTA and CDR2 is FQGNSA. Trimming at V came to 2 bases and at J to 4 bases, leaving 2 bases not matched to a gene. The CDR3 has 13 amino acids. For the CDR3, the DNA is TGTGCCAGCAGCTTAAACAGGGGTTACGAGCAGTACTTC. Translated: CASSLNRGYEQYF.

V is TRBV14 and J is TRBJ2-3; D ambiguous. This CDR3 spans 14 amino acids. CDR1 is SGHDN, CDR2 FVKESK, per germline. Trimming took 1 base from V and 2 from J, leaving 7 bases between them. CDR3 region: CASSQVRDTDTQYF. The CDR3 DNA follows: TGTGCCAGCAGCCAAGTACGCGACACAGATACGCAGTATTTT.

In its sample, this clone was seen once. The V gene is TRBV14, the J gene TRBJ2-5, with D possibly being TRBD1 (5 bases). Trimming took 1 base from V and 4 from J, leaving 16 bases between them. The CDR3 extends over 16 amino acids. Germline V gives CDR1 SGHDN, CDR2 FVKESK. The CDR3, as DNA: TGTGCCAGCAGCCAAGCGACAGTCCGGGCAAGAGAGACCCAGTACTTC. The encoded protein is CASSQATVRARETQYF.

This chain links TRBV7-9 with TRBJ1-1; 9 bases fit TRBD1. CDR1 is SEHNR and CDR2 is FQNEAQ in the germline V gene (reference sequence). With V trimmed by 11 bases and J by 3 bases, 1 base remained unmatched. This CDR3 is 11 amino acids long. CDR3 residues: CAGQGYTEAFF. DNA of the CDR3: TGTGCCGGACAGGGGTACACTGAAGCTTTCTTT.

The rearrangement uses TRBV27 and TRBJ1-1, with D possibly matching TRBD1 (5 bases). Germline lookup yields CDR1 MNHEY and CDR2 SMNVEV (reference sequence). V shed 5 bases and J shed 8 bases, with 15 bases lying between them. The CDR3 sequence is 13 residues long. The CDR3 sequence: CASSKIAGTEAFF. The CDR3 DNA sequence: TGTGCCAGCAGTAAAATTGCCGGGACCGAAGCTTTCTTT.

The chain carries TRBV6-1 and TRBJ2-2; no definite D call. Germline assignment: CDR1 MNHNS and CDR2 SASEGT. V was shortened by 3 bases and J by 3 bases, with 11 bases between the two germline ends. The CDR3 is 15 residues long. The CDR3: CASSDNSGYTGELFF. DNA for the CDR3: TGTGCCAGCAGTGATAACTCCGGGTACACCGGGGAGCTGTTTTTT.

V and J are TRBV5-1 and TRBJ1-3, with D maybe TRBD1 (6 bases). V lost 5 bases to trimming and J lost 4 bases, with 13 bases between them. This CDR3 has 14 residues. Germline V gene data show CDR1 as SGHRS and CDR2 as YFSETQ. Here the CDR3 reads CASSLTGPGNTIYF. The CDR3 DNA is TGCGCCAGCAGTTTGACAGGTCCAGGAAACACCATATATTTT.

The chain couples TRBV7-6 to TRBJ1-5; no definite D call. V lost 4 bases and J 3 bases, leaving 7 bases between the germline ends. There are 13 residues in the CDR3. Per the germline V gene, CDR1 is SGHVS and CDR2 is FNYEAQ. CDR3 nucleotides: TGTGCCAGCAGCTCCGGTCCCAATCAGCCCCAGCATTTT. Its translation is CASSSGPNQPQHF.

The chain combines TRBV7-8 with TRBJ2-7; TRBD1 aligns across 7 bases. Germline CDR1 and CDR2: SGHVS and FQNEAQ. Trimming removed 1 base from V and 5 bases from J; junction bases left unmatched: 5. The CDR3 runs to 14 residues. The CDR3 loop reads CASSLGDRVNEQYF. CDR3 DNA: TGTGCCAGCAGCTTAGGTGACAGGGTCAACGAGCAGTACTTC.

J is TRBJ2-2 and V is TRBV7-2, with 9 nucleotides matching TRBD2. This CDR3 has 14 residues. Germline V gives CDR1 SGHTA, CDR2 FQGNSA. After removal of 5 bases from V and 5 bases from J, the junction contained 3 bases not matched to a gene. The CDR3 is CASSLSGRTGELFF. CDR3 coding DNA: TGTGCCAGCAGCCTTAGCGGGAGAACCGGGGAGCTGTTTTTT.

The V gene is TRBV7-2, the J gene TRBJ2-5, with D possibly matching TRBD2 (7 bases). CDR3 length: 15 residues. Germline V CDR1 and CDR2: SGHTA, FQGNSA. V was pared by 2 bases and J by 5 bases, with 15 bases between. CDR3 nucleotide sequence: TGTGCCAGCAGCTTACTGGGGTCGGGGGGCGAGACCCAGTACTTC. Translation gives CASSLLGSGGETQYF. Complete variable domain (other parts from reference TRBV7-2 and TRBJ2-5): GAGVSQSPSNKVTEKGKDVELRCDPISGHTALYWYRQSLGQGLEFLIYFQGNSAPDKSGLPSDRFSAERTGGSVSTLTIQRTQQEDSAVYLCASSLLGSGGETQYFGPGTRLLVL.

The CDR3 DNA reads as TGTGCCAGCAGTGAAGGGGGGGCGATCAACATTCAGTACTTC. It translates to CASSEGGAINIQYF. The rearrangement links TRBV6-1 to TRBJ2-4; D is perhaps TRBD1 or TRBD2 (6 bases each). V was cut by 1 base and J by 7 bases, with 11 bases left in between. CDR1 is MNHNS, CDR2 SASEGT, per germline. The CDR3 is 14 amino acids.

The rearrangement uses TRBV28 and TRBJ1-4; D gene uncertain. V lost 6 bases, J lost 8 bases, and 7 bases lay in between. Germline CDR1 reads MDHEN; CDR2 reads SYDVKM. The CDR3 length is 11 residues. In DNA form, the CDR3 reads TGTGCCAGCAGCCTCCGCGAAAAACTGTTTTTT. Translation gives CASSLREKLFF.